This T cell receptor beta chain comes out of a study of blood T cell repertoires in COVID-19. About the study: The origin of the acute and convalescent COVID-19 samples was the United States, Italy and Spain. The cDNA or gDNA used as material had been derived from T cells, B-cell-depleted T cells, or PBMCs.

In the study's own analysis: Quantification of nucleated cells was approximated via reference gene primer amplification. Clones were sequenced by immunoSEQ multiplex PCR, and TCRdb holds only the in-frame ones, with some missing. V, J and clone size derive from that table, while D and trimming were established from the DNA sequence. The sample holds approximately 150,000 clones, roughly four fifths seen once. This CDR3 is built from 13 residues. Trimming stripped 0 bases from V and 4 bases from J, with 4 bases between. Looked up from germline, CDR1 is SGHNT and CDR2 is YYREEE (reference sequence). At least ten counts were recorded for this clone.

Sequencing used peripheral blood. The chain uses TRBV5-4 and TRBJ2-2; no definite D call. The receptor's source is a human donor in a cohort sampled during active COVID-19. This chain's CDR3 is CASSLDGTGELFF. The CDR3 region has the DNA TGTGCCAGCAGCTTGGACGGCACCGGGGAGCTGTTTTTT.